Shown below are 6 T cell receptor beta chains from a single sample sequenced in a study of early T cells in non-severe SARS-CoV-2 infection. From the 5' RACE reads, TCRdb called clonotypes with MiXCR, one entry per CDR3 protein. Here the sample spans 100,000 or so distinct CDR3 sequences, roughly 15% being singletons. Sample: whole blood, taken at baseline. The receptor set was obtained from an adult who was a healthcare worker with PCR-confirmed SARS-CoV-2 infection or an uninfected control (not recorded which).

This clonotype was seen at least ten times. The chain employs TRBV7-2 and TRBJ2-3, with a possible D match to TRBD1 (5 bases). Germline V gene data show CDR1 as SGHTA and CDR2 as FQGNSA. Trimming removed 5 bases at V and 5 bases at J, with 8 bases between. This CDR3 has 12 amino acids. CDR3 bases: TGTGCCAGCAGCGGACAACGAGATACGCAGTATTTT. Protein: CASSGQRDTQYF.

This sequence joins TRBV6-2 or TRBV6-3 and TRBJ2-5, with D tentatively TRBD1 (6 bases). This CDR3 has 16 amino acids. Looked up from germline, CDR1 is MNHEY and CDR2 is SVGEGT. Trimming removed 4 bases at V and 5 bases at J, with 20 bases between. In DNA form, the CDR3 reads TGTGCCAGCAGTTTCCAGATTGCAGGGGCTCGTGAGACCCAGTACTTC. Its translation: CASSFQIAGARETQYF.

This chain links TRBV3-2 with TRBJ2-7; the D call TRBD1 from the table was never checked on the DNA. TRBV3-2 is a listed pseudogene. The CDR3 contains 11 residues. As DNA, the CDR3 is TGTGCTGTCAGGGTTACCTACGAGCAGTACTTC. This translates into CAVRVTYEQYF.

This clonotype was seen many times. The chain is built from TRBV11-2 and TRBJ2-6; no firm D call. Trimming pared 2 bases from V and 2 bases from J, leaving 1 base between. The CDR3 length is 13 residues. CDR1 SGHAT and CDR2 FQNNGV come from the germline V gene. This CDR3 reads CASSLTGANVLTF. In DNA form, the CDR3 reads TGTGCCAGCAGCTTAACTGGGGCCAACGTCCTGACTTTC.

The sample holds a few counts of this clonotype. The gene calls are TRBV12-3 or TRBV12-4 and TRBJ2-3; D gene ambiguous. V was pared by 6 bases and J by 7 bases, with 8 bases between. The CDR3 runs 11 residues. The CDR3 region is CASSTSHTQYF. The CDR3 region has the DNA TGTGCCAGCAGCACTTCACATACGCAGTATTTT.

The rearrangement uses TRBV15 and TRBJ1-5, with D possibly being TRBD1 (5 bases). The CDR3 is 19 amino acids. Trimming removed 3 bases from V and 3 bases from J, with 24 bases in between. CDR1 and CDR2 from the germline V gene are LNHNV and YYDKDF (reference sequence). CDR3 DNA: TGTGCCACCAGCAGGGCCTCTGTCAAGGACACAACCATCAATCAGCCCCAGCATTTT. Residues: CATSRASVKDTTINQPQHF.